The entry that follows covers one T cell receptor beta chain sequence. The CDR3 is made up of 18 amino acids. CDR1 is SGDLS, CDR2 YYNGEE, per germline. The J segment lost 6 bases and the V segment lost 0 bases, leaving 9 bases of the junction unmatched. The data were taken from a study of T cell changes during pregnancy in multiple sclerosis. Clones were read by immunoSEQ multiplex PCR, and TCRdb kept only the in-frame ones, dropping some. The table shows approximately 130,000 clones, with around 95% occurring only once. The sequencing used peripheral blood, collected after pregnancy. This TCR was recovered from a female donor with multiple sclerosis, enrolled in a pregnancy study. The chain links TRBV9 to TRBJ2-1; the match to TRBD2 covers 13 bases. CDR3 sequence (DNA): TGTGCCAGCAGCGTAGGATCACTAGCGGGAGGGCAGGGCAATGAGCAGTTCTTC. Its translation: CASSVGSLAGGQGNEQFF.